This T cell receptor beta chain was profiled in a study of shared clonotypes between healthy human individuals. General study points: Owing to a small donor count, the genetic and exposure-history diversity represented was limited.

As for this clone: Antigen specificity is unknown.

The data were produced by immunoSEQ multiplex PCR, yet TCRdb's version contains in-frame clones alone and is incomplete. The data contain 2 million to 2.5 million clones, roughly 95% of them seen just once; the ten biggest clones take up 0.1% to 0.15%. This CDR3 is 14 amino acids long. Germline V CDR1 and CDR2: SNHLY, FYNNEI. The V gene lost 3 bases and the J gene lost 4 bases, with 12 bases spanning the gap. This TCR derives from a young man in good health. Sequencing was done on a sample of naive CD4+ T cells sorted from blood. Indicated subset: CD45RA+ positively selected. This chain connects TRBV2 to TRBJ1-1; weak D call: TRBD1 (5 bases). The CDR3 sequence is CASSDQGPTTEAFF. CDR3 sequence (DNA): TGTGCCAGCAGTGACCAGGGCCCCACCACTGAAGCTTTCTTT.